Each of the 29 T cell receptor beta chains below was sequenced from the same sample in a study of CD8 T cells in Susac syndrome (dated by TCRdb to between 2019 and 2020). The library relied on the immunoSEQ multiplex PCR assay. RNA was extracted using the RNeasy kit, and roughly 0.45 to 1 microgram was reverse transcribed with random hexamers. TCRdb reprocessing: public reads trimmed at Q25 with fastp, clones called with MiXCR, in-frame beta chains kept. Each CDR3 protein gets just one entry, which takes the most common genes and DNA from the rows behind it. For this sample the table gives 200,000 to 250,000 distinct CDR3 sequences, of which 85% to 95% were detected only once. Approximately 0.15% of the sample belongs to the ten largest clones. Sequenced input: CD4+ T cells from PBMCs. Receptors originate from a human donor with Susac syndrome.

This clonotype was recorded only once. The CDR3 here is CSAFGTLKSGTDTQYF. In DNA form, the CDR3 reads TGCAGTGCTTTTGGGACCTTGAAGAGTGGCACAGATACGCAGTATTTT. The V call is TRBV20-1, the J call TRBJ2-3, with D perhaps matching TRBD1 or TRBD2 (5 bases each). The CDR3 totals 16 residues. CDR1 and CDR2 (germline): DFQATT, SNEGSKA (reference sequence). V was cut by 5 bases and J by 1 base, with 19 bases left in between.

V gene TRBV29-1 combines with J gene TRBJ2-7, with D perhaps matching TRBD2 (7 bases). The germline V and J ends were trimmed by 8 bases and 6 bases, with 20 bases remaining between them. The CDR3 consists of 13 residues. The germline gives CDR1 SQVTM, CDR2 ANQGSEA. The chain's CDR3 is CSRPVGGRGEQYF. The DNA for the CDR3 is TGCAGCCGGCCAGTGGGGGGGCGCGGCGAGCAGTACTTC.

The chain uses TRBV12-3 or TRBV12-4 and TRBJ1-1, with TRBD1 identical over 9 bases. Losses at the gene ends were 5 bases for V and 0 bases for J; bases not matched to a gene: 4. The length of the CDR3 is 15 residues. DNA for the CDR3: TGTGCCAGCAGTCTGACAGGGGGATTGAACACTGAAGCTTTCTTT. It specifies CASSLTGGLNTEAFF.

This clonotype has just one count. The chain recombines TRBV6-2 or TRBV6-3 with TRBJ1-1; D might be TRBD1 (5 bases). The CDR3 covers 13 residues. Trimming cost V 6 bases and J 4 bases, with 12 bases left between them. The germline gives CDR1 MNHEY, CDR2 SVGEGT. The CDR3 nucleotides are TGTGCCAGCAGACCCGGACATCTCACTGAAGCTTTCTTT. It encodes CASRPGHLTEAFF.

V gene TRBV6-6 combines with J gene TRBJ1-2, with unresolved D. This CDR3 spans 14 amino acids. The germline CDR1 and CDR2 sequences are MNHNY and SVGAGI (reference sequence). Between the trimmed V and J ends, which lost 4 bases and 3 bases, there was a span of 12 bases. CDR3 loop: CASSFGLEDYGYTF. CDR3 nucleotides: TGTGCCAGCAGTTTCGGACTGGAGGACTATGGCTACACCTTC.

The chain links TRBV20-1 to TRBJ2-1; unclear D gene. Germline CDR1 reads DFQATT; CDR2 reads SNEGSKA (reference sequence). The CDR3 runs 12 residues. The CDR3 DNA reads as TGCAGCCACTCCACGCGGATCGATGAGCAGTTCTTC. Amino acid sequence: CSHSTRIDEQFF.

The chain carries TRBV5-1 and TRBJ2-5; maybe TRBD1 (5 bases). V lost 4 bases and J lost 2, with 12 bases in between. The CDR3 is 14 amino acids. Germline loops: CDR1 SGHRS, CDR2 YFSETQ. The CDR3 nucleotides read TGCGCCAGCAGCGGCAGGGTGTCGCAAGAGACCCAGTACTTC. It translates to CASSGRVSQETQYF.

The CDR3 nucleotides read TGCGCCAGCAGCCCTACCGGGACGATTAATTCACCCCTCCACTTT. It encodes CASSPTGTINSPLHF. This chain connects TRBV5-1 to TRBJ1-6, with D perhaps TRBD1 (5 bases). The V gene's germline CDR1 is SGHRS and CDR2 YFSETQ. Trimming left V 4 bases short and J 6 bases short, with 14 bases between. This CDR3 has 15 residues.

The chain joins TRBV30 to TRBJ1-2; no clear D. Germline assignment: CDR1 GTSNPN and CDR2 SVGIG (reference sequence). Trimming cost V 2 bases and J 4 bases, with 8 bases left between them. CDR3 length: 12 residues. The CDR3 is CAWSRGFYGYTF. The CDR3 nucleotides read TGTGCCTGGAGTCGAGGCTTCTATGGCTACACCTTC.

The chain combines TRBV29-1 with TRBJ1-5, with D perhaps matching TRBD1 (5 bases). This CDR3 region has 12 residues. Trimming removed 6 bases from V and 11 bases from J, with 17 bases in between. Germline V gene sequence: CDR1 SQVTM, CDR2 ANQGSEA. The CDR3 reads CSVRGQLGAQHF. The CDR3 DNA follows: TGCAGCGTGCGGGGCCAGCTGGGGGCCCAGCATTTT.

The chain carries TRBV5-1 and TRBJ1-1, with D unresolved. Trimming cost V 0 bases and J 4 bases, with 7 bases left between them. Germline CDR1 reads SGHRS; CDR2 reads YFSETQ. The CDR3 contains 13 residues. CDR3 nucleotide sequence: TGCGCCAGCAGCTTGGCGGTGGCCACTGAAGCTTTCTTT. Amino acids: CASSLAVATEAFF.

The chain joins TRBV12-3 or TRBV12-4 to TRBJ1-2; D might be TRBD1 (5 bases). V lost 3 bases and J lost 8, with 10 bases in between. The CDR3 contains 12 residues. In nucleotides, the CDR3 is TGTGCCAGCAGTTTGACGGGGGACGGCTACACCTTC. Protein: CASSLTGDGYTF.

This clonotype has just one count. The CDR3: CATSDRASGETQYF. The CDR3 coding sequence is TGTGCCACCAGTGATAGGGCCAGCGGGGAGACCCAGTACTTC. This sequence joins TRBV24-1 and TRBJ2-5, with D possibly being TRBD2 (6 bases). CDR1 is KGHDR, CDR2 SFDVKD, per germline. The CDR3 loop spans 14 amino acids. Trimming shortened V by 3 bases and J by 5 bases, and 12 bases separated the two germline ends.

The chain links TRBV20-1 to TRBJ1-2; D gene uncertain. The CDR3 runs 12 residues. Germline V CDR1 and CDR2: DFQATT, SNEGSKA (reference sequence). Trimming shortened V by 4 bases and J by 11 bases, and 17 bases separated the two germline ends. The CDR3 bases are TGCAGTGCTACCCTCACCCCGGGCCGGTACACCTTC. This sequence encodes CSATLTPGRYTF.

The V gene is TRBV27, the J gene TRBJ1-6, with D hard to call. Germline V CDR1 and CDR2: MNHEY, SMNVEV (reference sequence). V was pared by 3 bases and J by 9 bases, with 12 bases between. The CDR3 sequence is 14 residues long. CDR3 in amino acids: CASSFPGEASPLHF. In DNA, the CDR3 is TGTGCCAGCAGTTTCCCCGGCGAAGCTTCACCCCTCCACTTT.

The chain uses TRBV5-1 and TRBJ1-1, with D possibly TRBD1 on 5 matching bases. CDR1 and CDR2 from the germline V gene are SGHRS and YFSETQ. CDR3 length: 14 amino acids. The V end was cut by 0 bases, the J end by 3 bases, with 9 bases between. The CDR3 DNA follows: TGCGCCAGCAGCTTGGGACAGTTAGACACTGAAGCTTTCTTT. Encoded protein: CASSLGQLDTEAFF.

The chain's CDR3 is CASSTRDGPYEQYF. CDR3 nucleotide sequence: TGTGCCAGCAGCACCCGGGACGGACCCTACGAGCAGTACTTC. The rearrangement links TRBV28 to TRBJ2-7, with D perhaps matching TRBD1 or TRBD2 (5 bases each). V lost 6 bases to trimming and J lost 2 bases, with 14 bases between them. Germline loops: CDR1 MDHEN, CDR2 SYDVKM. This CDR3 has 14 residues. Complete variable domain (other parts from reference TRBV28 and TRBJ2-7): DVKVTQSSRYLVKRTGEKVFLECVQDMDHENMFWYRQDPGLGLRLIYFSYDVKMKEKGDIPEGYSVSREKKERFSLILESASTNQTSMYLCASSTRDGPYEQYFGPGTRLTVT.

V and J are TRBV10-3 and TRBJ2-7; D is unclear. Germline loops: CDR1 ENHRY, CDR2 SYGVKD. The length of the CDR3 is 11 residues. V was clipped by 4 bases and J by 4 bases, with 5 bases between them. CDR3 region: CAISVGYEQYF. DNA for the CDR3: TGTGCCATCAGTGTCGGATACGAGCAGTACTTC.

The rearrangement joins TRBV4-3 to TRBJ2-1; D not certain. CDR3 length: 13 residues. Per the germline V gene, CDR1 is LGHNA and CDR2 is YSLEER. V was trimmed by 3 bases and J by 8 bases, leaving 11 bases between them. CDR3 bases: TGCGCCAGCAGCCAGGAGACGAAGTATGAGCAGTTCTTC. This sequence encodes CASSQETKYEQFF.

CDR3 residues: CASTQGPDTEAFF. CDR3 DNA: TGTGCCAGCACCCAGGGGCCAGACACTGAAGCTTTCTTT. V usage is TRBV6-5 and J usage is TRBJ1-1; D is perhaps TRBD1 (6 bases). V lost 7 bases, J lost 3 bases, and 12 bases lay in between. This CDR3 region has 13 residues. The germline gives CDR1 MNHEY, CDR2 SVGAGI.

The chain has TRBV5-4 and TRBJ1-5, with a weak D call TRBD1 (5 bases). The CDR3 is made up of 19 amino acids. CDR1 is SGHNT, CDR2 YYREEE, per germline (reference sequence). V was pared by 0 bases and J by 2 bases, with 21 bases between. Here the CDR3 DNA reads TGTGCCAGCAGCTTGGGTCCCACGGGGGGTTTATCACGCAATCAGCCCCAGCATTTT. The encoded protein is CASSLGPTGGLSRNQPQHF.

This chain connects TRBV18 to TRBJ2-7, with 10 bases lining up with TRBD2. V lost 3 bases, J lost 3 bases, and 20 bases stayed unmatched. The germline V gene has CDR1 KGHSH and CDR2 LQKENI. CDR3 length: 20 residues. CDR3 DNA: TGTGCCAGCTCACCGTTAAGTGCTAGCGGGGGAAAGGGGTTTCTCTACGAGCAGTACTTC. It encodes CASSPLSASGGKGFLYEQYF.

The chain has TRBV20-1 and TRBJ1-2; unclear D gene. CDR1 and CDR2 (germline): DFQATT, SNEGSKA (reference sequence). This CDR3 region has 13 residues. Trimming removed 2 bases at V and 6 bases at J, with 13 bases between. The CDR3 sequence is CSARNLGKNGYTF. In DNA, the CDR3 is TGCAGTGCTAGAAACCTCGGCAAAAATGGCTACACCTTC.

Worth noting for this clonotype: A junction end diverges from the germline sequence, so it may reflect a read error. CDR3 protein: CASRLGGDGEQFF. CDR3 nucleotide sequence: TGTGCCAGCAGGTTAGGGGGGGACGGCGAGCAGTTCTTC. The gene calls are TRBV7-8 and TRBJ2-1, with TRBD2 as a possible D gene (7 bases). This CDR3 has 13 residues. CDR1 and CDR2 (germline): SGHVS, FQNEAQ.

V usage is TRBV19 and J usage is TRBJ1-5; TRBD1 is a possible D gene (5 bases). The CDR3 contains 15 residues. Germline CDR1 is LNHDA and CDR2 is SQIVND (reference sequence). V gave up 5 bases and J gave up 5 bases, with 16 bases separating them. CDR3 protein: CASSLAQAPYQPQHF. CDR3 bases: TGTGCCAGTAGTTTGGCACAGGCCCCTTATCAGCCCCAGCATTTT.

The chain recombines TRBV6-2 or TRBV6-3 with TRBJ1-2; D gene unclear. With 7 bases removed from V and 0 bases from J, the gap between germline ends came to 12 bases. The germline V gene encodes CDR1 MNHEY and CDR2 SVGEGT. This CDR3 contains 14 residues. The CDR3 spells CASIPDGANYGYTF. In DNA form, the CDR3 reads TGTGCCAGCATCCCGGACGGTGCTAACTATGGCTACACCTTC.

This chain links TRBV7-2 with TRBJ1-1; TRBD1 might be the D (6 bases). The length of the CDR3 is 14 residues. The V end was cut by 4 bases, the J end by 4 bases, with 13 bases between. Germline V lookup: CDR1 SGHTA, CDR2 FQGNSA. The CDR3 loop is CASSSQGTVTEAFF. The CDR3 coding sequence is TGTGCCAGCAGCTCACAGGGTACTGTCACTGAAGCTTTCTTT.

This chain links TRBV12-3 or TRBV12-4 with TRBJ2-3; D perhaps matches TRBD2 (7 bases). Trimming removed 6 bases at V and 0 bases at J, with 16 bases between. This CDR3 comprises 16 residues. CDR3 loop: CASSLGGAISTDTQYF. As DNA, the CDR3 is TGTGCCAGCAGCCTTGGGGGGGCCATTAGCACAGATACGCAGTATTTT.

The V gene is TRBV5-6, the J gene TRBJ1-2; D may be TRBD1 (5 bases). The CDR3 sequence is 12 residues long. Trimming pared 4 bases from V and 8 bases from J, leaving 12 bases between. In germline, CDR1 is SGHDT, CDR2 YYEEEE. CDR3 sequence reads: CASSPDTGGYTF. Here the CDR3 DNA reads TGTGCCAGCAGCCCGGACACGGGAGGCTACACCTTC.